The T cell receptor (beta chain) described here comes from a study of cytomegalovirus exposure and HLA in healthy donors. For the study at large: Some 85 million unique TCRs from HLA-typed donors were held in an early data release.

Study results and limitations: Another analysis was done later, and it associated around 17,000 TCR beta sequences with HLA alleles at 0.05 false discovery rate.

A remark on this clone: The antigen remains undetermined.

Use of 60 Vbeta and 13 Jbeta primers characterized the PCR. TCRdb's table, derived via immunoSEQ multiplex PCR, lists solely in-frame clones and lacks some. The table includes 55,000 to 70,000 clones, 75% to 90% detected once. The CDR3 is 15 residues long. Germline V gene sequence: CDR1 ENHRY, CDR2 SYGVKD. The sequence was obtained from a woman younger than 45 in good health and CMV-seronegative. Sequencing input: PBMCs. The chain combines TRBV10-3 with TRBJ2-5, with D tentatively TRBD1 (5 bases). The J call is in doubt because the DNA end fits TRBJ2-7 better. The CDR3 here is CAISESTTATYEQYF. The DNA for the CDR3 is TGTGCCATCAGTGAGTCCACGACAGCCACCTACGAGCAGTACTTC.